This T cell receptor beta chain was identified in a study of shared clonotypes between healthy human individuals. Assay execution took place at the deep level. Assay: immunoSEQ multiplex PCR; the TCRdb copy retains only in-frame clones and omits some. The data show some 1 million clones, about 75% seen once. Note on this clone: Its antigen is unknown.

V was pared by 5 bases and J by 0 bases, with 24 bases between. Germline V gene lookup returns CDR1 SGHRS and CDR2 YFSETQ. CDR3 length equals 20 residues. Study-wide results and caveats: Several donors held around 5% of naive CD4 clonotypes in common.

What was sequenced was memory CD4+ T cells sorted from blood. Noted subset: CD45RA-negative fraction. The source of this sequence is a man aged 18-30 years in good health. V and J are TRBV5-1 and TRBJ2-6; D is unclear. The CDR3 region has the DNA TGCGCCAGCAGACCGGAGAACGTCCGGACCAGACTCTCTGGGGCCAACGTCCTGACTTTC. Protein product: CASRPENVRTRLSGANVLTF.